These 7 T cell receptor beta chains share one sample of origin, sequenced in a study of blood T cells in healthy people across ages. The authors ran a second PCR of about 7 to 11 cycles using a sample-barcoded 5' primer and a J-beta primer mix. Each CDR3 protein is one row after TCRdb ran MiXCR on the 5' RACE reads. The sample includes about 1.7 million distinct CDR3 sequences, over 25% of them seen just once. The sequencing input was blood. The receptors come from a woman aged 30 to 39 in good health.

The chain couples TRBV20-1 to TRBJ2-3, with a possible D match to TRBD2 (6 bases). Germline CDR1 and CDR2: DFQATT and SNEGSKA (reference sequence). This CDR3 is 13 amino acids long. Between the trimmed V and J ends, which lost 0 bases and 4 bases, there was a span of 8 bases. As DNA, the CDR3 is TGCAGTGCTAGAGATTTAGCGGCAGATACGCAGTATTTT. Its translation is CSARDLAADTQYF.

This chain uses TRBV19 with TRBJ1-6, with a possible D match to TRBD1 (5 bases). The CDR3 length is 14 residues. Germline lookup yields CDR1 LNHDA and CDR2 SQIVND (reference sequence). V was clipped by 7 bases and J by 9 bases, with 16 bases between them. This CDR3 reads CASKEGIEVSPLHF. The CDR3 bases are TGTGCCAGTAAAGAGGGGATTGAGGTTTCACCCCTCCACTTT.

This clonotype has a count of ten or more. The chain joins TRBV13 to TRBJ2-4; 7 bases line up with TRBD2. CDR1 and CDR2 (germline): PRHDT, FYEKMQ (reference sequence). The CDR3 sequence is 17 residues long. V lost 2 bases, J lost 0 bases, and 7 bases stayed unmatched. DNA for the CDR3: TGTGCCAGCAGCTTAAGAGGCGGGAGCGAAGCCAAAAACATTCAGTACTTC. This translates into CASSLRGGSEAKNIQYF. Based on the CDR3 plus reference TRBV13 and TRBJ2-4, the full variable domain is AAGVIQSPRHLIKEKRETATLKCYPIPRHDTVYWYQQGPGQDPQFLISFYEKMQSDKGSIPDRFSAQQFSDYHSELNMSSLELGDSALYFCASSLRGGSEAKNIQYFGAGTRLSVL.

The V gene is TRBV7-2, the J gene TRBJ2-3; no firm D call. Germline V lookup: CDR1 SGHTA, CDR2 FQGNSA. The CDR3 extends over 14 amino acids. The ends were cut back, 2 bases at V and 4 bases at J, with 10 bases in the middle. The CDR3, as DNA: TGTGCCAGCAGCTTACGGAGTAGGTCAGATACGCAGTATTTT. It encodes CASSLRSRSDTQYF.

This clonotype was picked up a small number of times. At one end, the junction sequence differs from germline, possibly due to a read error. The chain employs TRBV25-1 and TRBJ1-2, with a possible D match to TRBD1 (6 bases). CDR1 is MGHDK, CDR2 SYGVNS, per germline. This CDR3 has 14 amino acids. The DNA for the CDR3 is TGTGCCAGCAGTCCGGGACAAGGAAACTATGGCAACACCTTC. This encodes CASSPGQGNYGNTF.

This clonotype was counted a few times. The chain joins TRBV12-3 or TRBV12-4 to TRBJ2-3, with TRBD2 identical over 9 bases. There are 15 residues in the CDR3. J was trimmed by 5 bases and V by 3 bases; bases with no gene match: 6. This CDR3 reads CASSFVAGVRDTQYF. For the CDR3, the DNA is TGTGCCAGCAGTTTCGTAGCGGGAGTACGAGATACGCAGTATTTT.

This clonotype showed up just a few times. The CDR3 here is CSASRREAQETQYF. Here the CDR3 DNA reads TGCAGTGCTAGTAGGCGGGAGGCCCAAGAGACCCAGTACTTC. The rearrangement links TRBV20-1 to TRBJ2-5; 8 bases fit TRBD2. The V gene's germline CDR1 is DFQATT and CDR2 SNEGSKA (reference sequence). The V and J ends lost 3 bases and 1 base, in that order; junction bases with no gene match: 4. The CDR3 is 14 residues long.